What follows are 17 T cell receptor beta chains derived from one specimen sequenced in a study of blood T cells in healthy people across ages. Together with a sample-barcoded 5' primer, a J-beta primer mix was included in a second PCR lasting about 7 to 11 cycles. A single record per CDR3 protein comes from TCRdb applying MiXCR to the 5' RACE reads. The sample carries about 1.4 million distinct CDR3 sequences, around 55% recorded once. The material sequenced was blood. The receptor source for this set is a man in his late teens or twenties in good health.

CDR3 loop: CASSGTPATNEKLFF. In nucleotides, the CDR3 is TGTGCCAGCAGCGGGACACCGGCAACTAATGAAAAACTGTTTTTT. The genes are TRBV5-5 and TRBJ1-4, with D tentatively TRBD1 (6 bases). CDR3 length equals 15 residues. Per germline, CDR1 SGHKS and CDR2 YYEKEE (reference sequence). Trimming cost V 4 bases and J 0 bases, with 10 bases left between them.

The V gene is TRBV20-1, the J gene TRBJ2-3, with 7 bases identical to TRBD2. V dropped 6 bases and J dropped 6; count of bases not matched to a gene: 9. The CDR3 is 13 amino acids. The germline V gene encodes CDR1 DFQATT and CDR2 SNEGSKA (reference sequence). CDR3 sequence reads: CSAHRSGADTQYF. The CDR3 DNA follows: TGCAGTGCCCATAGGAGCGGGGCCGATACGCAGTATTTT.

The CDR3 spells CASSPRGDISTEAFF. For the CDR3, the DNA is TGCGCCAGCAGCCCCCGGGGGGACATATCCACTGAAGCTTTCTTT. The chain has TRBV5-1 and TRBJ1-1; D is possibly TRBD1 (6 bases). CDR1 is SGHRS, CDR2 YFSETQ, per germline. The CDR3 runs to 15 residues. Trimming left V 4 bases short and J 4 bases short, with 17 bases between.

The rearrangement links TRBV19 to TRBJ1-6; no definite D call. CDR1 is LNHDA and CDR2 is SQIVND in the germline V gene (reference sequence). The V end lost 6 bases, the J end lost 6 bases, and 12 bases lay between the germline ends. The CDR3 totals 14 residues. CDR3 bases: TGTGCCAGTAGCTCCAGGTTCCCTAATTCACCCCTCCACTTT. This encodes CASSSRFPNSPLHF.

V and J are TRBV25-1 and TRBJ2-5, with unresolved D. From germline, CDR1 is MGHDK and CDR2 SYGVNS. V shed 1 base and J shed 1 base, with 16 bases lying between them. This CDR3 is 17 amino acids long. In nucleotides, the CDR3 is TGTGCCAGCAGTGAATTCGGGTCCTCAATCGGCCAAGAGACCCAGTACTTC. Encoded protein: CASSEFGSSIGQETQYF.

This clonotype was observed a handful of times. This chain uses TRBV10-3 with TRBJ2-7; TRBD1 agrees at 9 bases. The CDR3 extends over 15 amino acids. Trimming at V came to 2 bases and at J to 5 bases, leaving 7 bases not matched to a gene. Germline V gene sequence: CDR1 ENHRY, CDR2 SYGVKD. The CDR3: CAISELRDRAHEQYF. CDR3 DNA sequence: TGTGCCATCAGTGAGCTCAGGGACAGGGCCCACGAGCAGTACTTC.

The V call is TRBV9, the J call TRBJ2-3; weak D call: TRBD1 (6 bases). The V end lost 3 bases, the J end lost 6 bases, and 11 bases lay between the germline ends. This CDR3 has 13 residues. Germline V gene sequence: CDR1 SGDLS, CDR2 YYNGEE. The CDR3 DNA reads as TGTGCCAGCAGCGAGGGGGACGGCGATACGCAGTATTTT. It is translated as CASSEGDGDTQYF.

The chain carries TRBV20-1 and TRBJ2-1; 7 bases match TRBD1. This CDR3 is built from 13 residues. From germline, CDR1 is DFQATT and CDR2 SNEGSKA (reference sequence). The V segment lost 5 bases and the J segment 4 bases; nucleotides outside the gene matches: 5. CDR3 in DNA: TGCAGTGCTCCCGGGACAGAGTACAATGAGCAGTTCTTC. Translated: CSAPGTEYNEQFF.

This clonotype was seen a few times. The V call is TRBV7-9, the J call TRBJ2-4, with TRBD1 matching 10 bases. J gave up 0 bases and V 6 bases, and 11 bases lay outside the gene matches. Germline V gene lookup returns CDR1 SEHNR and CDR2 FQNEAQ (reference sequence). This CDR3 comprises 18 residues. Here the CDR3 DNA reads TGTGCCAGCAGTGACGGACAGGGGGTCTCCTTAGCCAAAAACATTCAGTACTTC. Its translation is CASSDGQGVSLAKNIQYF.

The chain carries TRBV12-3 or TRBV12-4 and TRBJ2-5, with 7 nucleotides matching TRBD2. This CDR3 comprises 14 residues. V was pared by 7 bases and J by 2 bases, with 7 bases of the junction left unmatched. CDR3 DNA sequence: TGTGCCAGCAATCAGCGGGGCAGTCAAGAGACCCAGTACTTC. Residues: CASNQRGSQETQYF.

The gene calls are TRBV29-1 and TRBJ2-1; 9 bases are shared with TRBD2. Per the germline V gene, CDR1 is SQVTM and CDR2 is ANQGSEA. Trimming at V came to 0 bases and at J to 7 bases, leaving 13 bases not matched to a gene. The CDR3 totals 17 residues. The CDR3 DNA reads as TGCAGCGTTGAAGATCGGTTGGGGCTAGCGGGAATGAATGAGCAGTTCTTC. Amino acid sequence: CSVEDRLGLAGMNEQFF.

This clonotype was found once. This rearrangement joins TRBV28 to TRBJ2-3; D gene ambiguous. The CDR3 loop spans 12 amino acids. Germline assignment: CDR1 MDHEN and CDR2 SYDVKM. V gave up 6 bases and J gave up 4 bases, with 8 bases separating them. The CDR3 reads CASRRVADTQYF. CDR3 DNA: TGTGCCAGCAGAAGGGTAGCAGATACGCAGTATTTT.

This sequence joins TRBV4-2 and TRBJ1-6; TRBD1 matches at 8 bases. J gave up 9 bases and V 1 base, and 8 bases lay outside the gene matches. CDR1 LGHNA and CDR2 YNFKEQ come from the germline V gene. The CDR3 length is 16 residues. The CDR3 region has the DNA TGTGCCAGCAGCCAAGCCAGACAGGGGAAGGGTTCACCCCTCCACTTT. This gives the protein CASSQARQGKGSPLHF.

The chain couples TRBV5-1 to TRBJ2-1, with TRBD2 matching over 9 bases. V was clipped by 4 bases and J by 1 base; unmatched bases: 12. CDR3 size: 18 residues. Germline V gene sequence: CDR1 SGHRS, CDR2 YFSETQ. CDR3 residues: CASSVEGGGALSYNEQFF. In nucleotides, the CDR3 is TGCGCCAGCAGCGTGGAGGGCGGGGGGGCCCTTTCCTACAATGAGCAGTTCTTC.

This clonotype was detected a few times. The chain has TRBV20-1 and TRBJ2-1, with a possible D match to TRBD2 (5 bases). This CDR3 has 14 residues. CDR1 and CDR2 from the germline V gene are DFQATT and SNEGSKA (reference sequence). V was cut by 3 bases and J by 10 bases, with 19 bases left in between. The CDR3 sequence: CSASEIGTTGEQFF. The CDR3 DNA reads TGCAGTGCTAGTGAAATCGGCACCACGGGGGAGCAGTTCTTC.

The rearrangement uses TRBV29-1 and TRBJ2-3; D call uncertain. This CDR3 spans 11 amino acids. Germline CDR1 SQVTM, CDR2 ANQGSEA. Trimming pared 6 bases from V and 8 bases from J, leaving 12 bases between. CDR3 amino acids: CSVQTPGTQYF. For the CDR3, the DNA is TGCAGCGTCCAGACCCCTGGTACGCAGTATTTT.

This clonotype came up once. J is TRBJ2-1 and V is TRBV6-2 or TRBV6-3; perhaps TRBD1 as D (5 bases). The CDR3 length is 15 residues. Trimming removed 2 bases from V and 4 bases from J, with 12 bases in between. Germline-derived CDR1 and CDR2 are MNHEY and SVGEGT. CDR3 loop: CASSYQGPDYNEQFF. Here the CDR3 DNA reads TGTGCCAGCAGTTACCAGGGCCCTGATTACAATGAGCAGTTCTTC.